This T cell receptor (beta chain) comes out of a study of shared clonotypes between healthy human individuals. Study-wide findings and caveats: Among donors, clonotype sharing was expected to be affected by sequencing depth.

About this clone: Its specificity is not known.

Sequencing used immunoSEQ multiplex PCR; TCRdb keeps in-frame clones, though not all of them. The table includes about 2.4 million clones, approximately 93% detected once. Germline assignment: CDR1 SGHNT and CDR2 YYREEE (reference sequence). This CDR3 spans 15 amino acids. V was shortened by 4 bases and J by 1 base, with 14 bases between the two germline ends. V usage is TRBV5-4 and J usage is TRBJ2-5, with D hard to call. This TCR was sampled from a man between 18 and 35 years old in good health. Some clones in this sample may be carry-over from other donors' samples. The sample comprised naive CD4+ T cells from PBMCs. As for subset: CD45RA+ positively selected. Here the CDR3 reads CASSTRPSAQETQYF. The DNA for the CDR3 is TGTGCCAGCAGCACCCGCCCGTCCGCCCAAGAGACCCAGTACTTC.